This paragraph covers one TCR beta chain sequence. It has no known antigen specificity. Base qualities are not at hand, and no much larger clone is one base apart. During the collection period, no infections or other immune events were recorded for the healthy donors. Blood repertoires from healthy donors were used as a training cohort for calibrating time-dependent variance in a beta-binomial model of differential abundance of T-cell clones. The training cohort comprised ten or so healthy donors, 3 female and 7 male. Donor ages ranged from 29 to 64 years, with an average of about 44 years. Obtained from a commercial supplier, whole blood was collected from each healthy donor at three time points set two weeks apart. Genomic DNA was extracted from unsorted whole blood for immunosequencing. The CDR3 measures 14 amino acids from cysteine to phenylalanine. Kept here is only the CDR3 DNA, which spans 42 bases and is read in frame from base 1. As encoded in the germline V gene (reference sequence), CDR1 is LNHDA while CDR2 is SQIVND. The junction shows trimming of 6 bases on V and 4 bases on J, and the gene matches do not reach 6 bases of it.

The sample comes from a study of identifying expanded T cells in peripheral blood (dated by TCRdb to the late 2010s). Regarding the complete study: Four technical replicates, made by sequencing separate aliquots from the same pool of genomic DNA, were compared pairwise.

The immunoSEQ Assay, which relies on bias-controlled multiplex PCR amplification of genomic DNA, was used to profile TCRbeta CDR3 regions. For the original study's pipeline: To quantify the absolute abundance of each unique TCRbeta CDR3 region, the sequences were collapsed and filtered. Two models were used to test differential abundance: a binomial model (Fisher-equivalent) and a beta-binomial model that adds time-dependent variance fitted from healthy donors. Any clone with fewer than 5 combined templates was excluded, and a clone was called differentially abundant if its Benjamini-Hochberg FDR was below 0.01. In the beta-binomial model, variance was expressed as a function of the total template count across the two samples, in the form v = (b*log(k)+a)^2. This immuneACCESS table, as held by TCRdb, lists in-frame sequences with V and J called but not all clones. Of the missing ones, under half trace to an unresolved V gene in checked studies; the others have no known cause. Clonal size and the V and J genes are those of that table, whereas D and trimming came from the DNA. This sample lists about 94,000 clones; approximately 86% were detected once. Under 6% of the sample is in the top ten clones.

Overall study outcomes, separate from this receptor: Around 1.3 differentially abundant clones were flagged by the binomial model between technical replicates, whereas about 16 and 19 were flagged over roughly two weeks and four weeks, respectively. Across all healthy-donor time intervals, the beta-binomial model significantly lowered both the number of clones called differentially abundant and the false-positive rate. For all healthy donors, the variance in clone template counts between roughly 2-week samples rose significantly as total template count increased. The authors expected biological variance in healthy repertoires might increase further over much longer intervals such as months to years.

This receptor was identified in a person between 18 and 75 years old in good health. The sample consisted of blood. The chain is made from TRBV19 and TRBJ1-2, with TRBD1 matching 9 junction bases. The DNA sequence is as follows: TGTGCCAGTAGCGAAAACAGGGGGCTCTATGGCTACACCTTC. This is translated as CASSENRGLYGYTF.